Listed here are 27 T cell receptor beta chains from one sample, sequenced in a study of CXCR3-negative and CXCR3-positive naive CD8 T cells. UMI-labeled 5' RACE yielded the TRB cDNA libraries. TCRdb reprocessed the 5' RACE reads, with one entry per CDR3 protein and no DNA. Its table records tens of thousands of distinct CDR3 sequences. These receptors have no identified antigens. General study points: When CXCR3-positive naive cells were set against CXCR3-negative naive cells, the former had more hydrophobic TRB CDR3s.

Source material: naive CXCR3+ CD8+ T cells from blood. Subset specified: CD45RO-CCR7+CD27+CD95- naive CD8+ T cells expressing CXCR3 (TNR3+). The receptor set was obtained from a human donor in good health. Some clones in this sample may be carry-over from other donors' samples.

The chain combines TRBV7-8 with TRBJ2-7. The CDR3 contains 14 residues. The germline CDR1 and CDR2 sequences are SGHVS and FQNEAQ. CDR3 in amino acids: CASSYTQGSHEQYF.

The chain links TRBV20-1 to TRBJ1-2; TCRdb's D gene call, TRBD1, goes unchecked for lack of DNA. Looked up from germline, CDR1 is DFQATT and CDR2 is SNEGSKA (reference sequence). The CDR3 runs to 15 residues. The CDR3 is CSARDSEGGLVGYAF.

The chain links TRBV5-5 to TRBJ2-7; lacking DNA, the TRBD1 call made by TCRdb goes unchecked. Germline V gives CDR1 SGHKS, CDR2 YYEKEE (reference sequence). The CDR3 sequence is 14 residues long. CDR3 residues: CASSLGGGNYEQYF.

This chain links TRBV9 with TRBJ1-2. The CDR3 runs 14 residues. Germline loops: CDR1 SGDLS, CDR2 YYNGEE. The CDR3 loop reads CASSVGGRDLGYTF.

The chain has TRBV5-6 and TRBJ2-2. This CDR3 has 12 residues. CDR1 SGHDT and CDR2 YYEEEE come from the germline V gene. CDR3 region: CASSLEARELFF.

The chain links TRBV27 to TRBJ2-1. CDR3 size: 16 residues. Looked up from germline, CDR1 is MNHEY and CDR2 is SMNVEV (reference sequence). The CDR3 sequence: CASSSRTGSSYNEQFF.

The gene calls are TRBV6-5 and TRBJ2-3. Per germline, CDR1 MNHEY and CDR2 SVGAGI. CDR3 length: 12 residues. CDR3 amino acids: CASSYDGDTQYF.

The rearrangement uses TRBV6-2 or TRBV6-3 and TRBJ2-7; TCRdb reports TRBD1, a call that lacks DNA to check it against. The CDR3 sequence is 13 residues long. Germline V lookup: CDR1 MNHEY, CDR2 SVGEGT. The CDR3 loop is CASTGDRSYEQYF.

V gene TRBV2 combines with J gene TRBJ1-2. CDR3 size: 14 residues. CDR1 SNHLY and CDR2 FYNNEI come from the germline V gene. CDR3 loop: CATRLSAANYGYTF.

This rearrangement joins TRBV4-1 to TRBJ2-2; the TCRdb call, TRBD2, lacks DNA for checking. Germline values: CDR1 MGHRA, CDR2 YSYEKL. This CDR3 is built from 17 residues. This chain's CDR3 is CASSQDGGGMNTGELFF.

CDR3 in amino acids: CASSPSNRFANTGELFF. This chain connects TRBV7-3 to TRBJ2-2. Germline V gene data show CDR1 as SGHTA and CDR2 as FQGTGA. This CDR3 has 17 residues. Filled out from reference TRBV7-3 and TRBJ2-2, the complete variable domain reads GAGVSQTPSNKVTEKGKYVELRCDPISGHTALYWYRQSLGQGPEFLIYFQGTGAADDSGLPNDRFFAVRPEGSVSTLKIQRTERGDSAVYLCASSPSNRFANTGELFFGEGSRLTVL.

The CDR3: CASSYQGQSEQFF. This chain uses TRBV7-7 with TRBJ2-1; the D call of TRBD1 rests on TCRdb alone, since no DNA is present to check it. CDR1 is SSHAT, CDR2 FNYEAQ, per germline (reference sequence). This CDR3 has 13 amino acids. Filled out from reference TRBV7-7 and TRBJ2-1, the complete variable domain reads GAGVSQSPRYKVTKRGQDVTLRCDPISSHATLYWYQQALGQGPEFLTYFNYEAQPDKSGLPSDRFSAERPEGSISTLTIQRTEQRDSAMYRCASSYQGQSEQFFGPGTRLTVL.

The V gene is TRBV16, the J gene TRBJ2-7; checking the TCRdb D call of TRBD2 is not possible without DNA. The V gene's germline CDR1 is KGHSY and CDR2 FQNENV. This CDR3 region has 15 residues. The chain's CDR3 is CASSQFADPGDEQYF. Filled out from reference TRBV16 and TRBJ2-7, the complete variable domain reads GEEVAQTPKHLVRGEGQKAKLYCAPIKGHSYVFWYQQVLKNEFKFLISFQNENVFDETGMPKERFSAKCLPNSPCSLEIQATKLEDSAVYFCASSQFADPGDEQYFGPGTRLTVT.

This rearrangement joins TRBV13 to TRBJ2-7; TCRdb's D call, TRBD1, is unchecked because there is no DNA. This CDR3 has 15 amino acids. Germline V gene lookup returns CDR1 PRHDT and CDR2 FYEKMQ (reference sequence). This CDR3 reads CASSWDREVPYEQYF.

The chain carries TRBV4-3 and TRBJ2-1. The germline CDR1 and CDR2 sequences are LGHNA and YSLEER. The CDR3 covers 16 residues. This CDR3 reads CASSQNPGSTYNEQFF.

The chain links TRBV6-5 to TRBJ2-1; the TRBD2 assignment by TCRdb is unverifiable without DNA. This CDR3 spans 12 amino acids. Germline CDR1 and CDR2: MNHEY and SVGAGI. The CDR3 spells CASRTLGNEQFF.

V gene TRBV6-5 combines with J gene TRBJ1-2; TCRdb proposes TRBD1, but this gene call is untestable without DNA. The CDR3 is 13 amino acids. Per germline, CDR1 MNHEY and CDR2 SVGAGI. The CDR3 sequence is CASSYTGGEGYTF.

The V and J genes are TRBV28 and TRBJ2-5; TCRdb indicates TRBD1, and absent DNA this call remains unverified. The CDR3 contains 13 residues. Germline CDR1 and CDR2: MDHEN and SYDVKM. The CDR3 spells CASSFDRRETQYF.

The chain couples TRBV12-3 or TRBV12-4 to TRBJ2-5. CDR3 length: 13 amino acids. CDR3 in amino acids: CASSFGPQETQYF.

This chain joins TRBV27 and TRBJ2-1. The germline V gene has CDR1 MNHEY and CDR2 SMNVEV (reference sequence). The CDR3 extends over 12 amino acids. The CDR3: CASSFGSVEQFF.

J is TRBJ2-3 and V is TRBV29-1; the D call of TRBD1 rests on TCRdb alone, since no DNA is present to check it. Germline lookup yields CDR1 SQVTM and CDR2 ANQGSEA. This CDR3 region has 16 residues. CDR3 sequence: CSVEIGQGSSTDTQYF.

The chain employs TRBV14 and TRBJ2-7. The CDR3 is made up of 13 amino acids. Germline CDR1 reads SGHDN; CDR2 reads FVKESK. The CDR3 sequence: CASSLTSSYEQYF.

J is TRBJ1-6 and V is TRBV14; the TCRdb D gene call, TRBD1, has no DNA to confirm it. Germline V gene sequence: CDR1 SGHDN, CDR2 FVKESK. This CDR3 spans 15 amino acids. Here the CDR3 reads CASSQRTGWYSPLHF.

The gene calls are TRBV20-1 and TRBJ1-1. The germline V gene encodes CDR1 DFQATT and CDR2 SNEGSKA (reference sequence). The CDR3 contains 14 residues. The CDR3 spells CSARDPGVATEAFF.

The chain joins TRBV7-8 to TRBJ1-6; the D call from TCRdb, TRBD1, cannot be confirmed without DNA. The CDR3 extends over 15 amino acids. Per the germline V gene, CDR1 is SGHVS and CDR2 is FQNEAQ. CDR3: CASSLALDRTSPLHF.

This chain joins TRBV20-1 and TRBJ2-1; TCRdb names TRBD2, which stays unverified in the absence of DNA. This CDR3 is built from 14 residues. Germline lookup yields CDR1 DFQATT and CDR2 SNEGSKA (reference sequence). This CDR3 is CSARDPSGSRKQFF.

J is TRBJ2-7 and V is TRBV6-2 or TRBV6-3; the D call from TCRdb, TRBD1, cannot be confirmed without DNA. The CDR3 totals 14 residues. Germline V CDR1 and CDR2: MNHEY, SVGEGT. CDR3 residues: CASTLQGVIYEQYF.